These 12 T cell receptor beta chains originate from one sample sequenced in a study of CD8 T cells in ankylosing spondylitis. TCRdb reanalysed the 5' RACE reads using MiXCR and keeps one entry per CDR3 protein. The sample holds under 170,000 distinct CDR3 sequences, around 42% seen once. The specimen was synovial fluid, either unsorted or a sorted T cell fraction (not recorded which). These receptor sequences come from a male donor with ankylosing spondylitis.

The genes are TRBV7-8 and TRBJ1-1; D uncertain. The germline V gene has CDR1 SGHVS and CDR2 FQNEAQ. V gave up 0 bases and J gave up 1 base, with 6 bases separating them. The CDR3 runs 14 residues. The CDR3 region has the DNA TGTGCCAGCAGCTTAGCATGGAGGAACACTGAAGCTTTCTTT. It translates to CASSLAWRNTEAFF.

The chain recombines TRBV5-6 with TRBJ1-1; weak D call: TRBD1 (5 bases). The germline V and J ends were trimmed by 5 bases and 3 bases, with 11 bases remaining between them. In germline, CDR1 is SGHDT, CDR2 YYEEEE. The CDR3 extends over 13 amino acids. The DNA of the CDR3 is TGTGCCAGCAGGGGAGGGACGGACACTGAAGCTTTCTTT. It translates to CASRGGTDTEAFF. Filled out from reference TRBV5-6 and TRBJ1-1, the complete variable domain reads DAGVTQSPTHLIKTRGQQVTLRCSPKSGHDTVSWYQQALGQGPQFIFQYYEEEERQRGNFPDRFSGHQFPNYSSELNVNALLLGDSALYLCASRGGTDTEAFFGQGTRLTVV.

The V gene is TRBV29-1, the J gene TRBJ2-2, with D perhaps matching TRBD1 (7 bases). This CDR3 has 19 residues. V lost 8 bases and J 3 bases, leaving 31 bases between the germline ends. The germline gives CDR1 SQVTM, CDR2 ANQGSEA. In DNA form, the CDR3 reads TGCAGCCCCGCACCAGGGGTTACAGGGGACTCCTGGGACACCGGGGAGCTGTTTTTT. This sequence encodes CSPAPGVTGDSWDTGELFF.

This clonotype occurred many times. Written as DNA, the CDR3 is TGCAGCGTTGAAGAACTGGGTCTTGGGTATTCAAACGTCAACAATGAGCAGTTCTTC. Translating gives CSVEELGLGYSNVNNEQFF. The chain links TRBV29-1 to TRBJ2-1; D remains unclear. Trimming pared 0 bases from V and 5 bases from J, leaving 26 bases between. The germline CDR1 and CDR2 sequences are SQVTM and ANQGSEA. The CDR3 has 19 residues.

This clonotype was counted a few times. This chain connects TRBV12-3 or TRBV12-4 to TRBJ1-5; D not certain. V shed 1 base and J shed 0 bases, with 7 bases lying between them. The CDR3 runs to 15 residues. CDR3 sequence reads: CASSLVPNSNQPQHF. For the CDR3, the DNA is TGTGCCAGCAGTTTAGTTCCCAATAGCAATCAGCCCCAGCATTTT.

This clonotype was recorded many times. V and J are TRBV7-3 and TRBJ2-1; D is ambiguous. The CDR3 is made up of 15 amino acids. CDR1 is SGHTA, CDR2 FQGTGA, per germline. The ends were cut back, 2 bases at V and 5 bases at J, with 13 bases in the middle. CDR3 in amino acids: CASSLYSGSNNEQFF. The CDR3 DNA reads as TGTGCCAGCAGCTTATATTCTGGGTCGAACAATGAGCAGTTCTTC.

This clonotype was observed at least ten times. The chain recombines TRBV12-5 with TRBJ2-3; 7 bases fit TRBD2. Germline CDR1 reads LGHNT; CDR2 reads FRNRAP. CDR3 length: 16 residues. V gave up 1 base and J gave up 1 base; unmatched junction bases: 5. The CDR3 coding sequence is TGTGCTAGTGGTTTGGGCGATGCGGGGGGCACAGATACGCAGTATTTT. It encodes CASGLGDAGGTDTQYF.

The chain couples TRBV28 to TRBJ1-6, with D possibly TRBD1 on 6 matching bases. The V end was cut by 7 bases, the J end by 6 bases, with 13 bases between. This CDR3 contains 14 residues. CDR1 is MDHEN, CDR2 SYDVKM, per germline. The CDR3 nucleotides read TGTGCCAGCAAGGGGGACACTTCTAATTCACCCCTCCACTTT. Residues: CASKGDTSNSPLHF.

Here the CDR3 reads CASSVGLELRHRNTEAFF. The CDR3 nucleotides read TGTGCCAGCAGCGTAGGACTCGAGCTGAGACACAGGAACACTGAAGCTTTCTTT. The chain joins TRBV9 to TRBJ1-1; D call uncertain. Germline V gene sequence: CDR1 SGDLS, CDR2 YYNGEE. The CDR3 totals 18 residues. Trimming cost V 0 bases and J 1 base, with 19 bases left between them.

This clonotype was seen only once. This chain connects TRBV5-5 to TRBJ2-1; D might be TRBD2 (6 bases). With 2 bases removed from V and 2 bases from J, the gap between germline ends came to 14 bases. CDR3 length: 16 residues. From germline, CDR1 is SGHKS and CDR2 YYEKEE (reference sequence). Written as DNA, the CDR3 is TGTGCCAGCAGCTTTATCTGGGAGGTGGCCTACAATGAGCAGTTCTTC. It is translated as CASSFIWEVAYNEQFF.

The CDR3 region has the DNA TGTGCCAGCAGTTTTAGGACTAGCGGGAGGAGCCCCTACAATGAGCAGTTCTTC. Its translation: CASSFRTSGRSPYNEQFF. This chain uses TRBV12-3 or TRBV12-4 with TRBJ2-1; 14 nucleotides line up with TRBD2. The CDR3 is made up of 18 amino acids. V was clipped by 3 bases and J by 2 bases; unmatched bases: 6.

This clonotype was observed at least ten times. This chain uses TRBV28 with TRBJ2-7; D ambiguous. Germline loops: CDR1 MDHEN, CDR2 SYDVKM. The V gene lost 4 bases and the J gene lost 2 bases, with 15 bases spanning the gap. The CDR3 is 15 amino acids. The CDR3 coding sequence is TGTGCCAGCAGTTCCGCCAGTTTGCTACCCTACGAGCAGTACTTC. Protein sequence: CASSSASLLPYEQYF.